Listed below are T cell receptor beta chains from one sample, sequenced in a study of blood T cells in healthy people across ages. TCRdb reprocessed the 5' RACE reads via MiXCR and lists one record per CDR3 protein. The data show roughly 680,000 distinct CDR3 sequences, about half seen once. Sequenced: blood. All receptors come from a woman aged 55-70 years in good health. The CDR3 runs from the conserved cysteine through the conserved F or W. The D gene is left open where the match is weak.

v_call	d_call	j_call	cdr3_aa
TRBV7-2	NA	TRBJ2-7	CASSLGGGGAPSYEQYF
TRBV20-1	NA	TRBJ1-1	CSATGNPVAFF
TRBV12-3/TRBV12-4	NA	TRBJ1-1	CASSFSGQNTEAFF
TRBV20-1	NA	TRBJ2-4	CSARDRGGHAKNIQYF
TRBV10-3	NA	TRBJ2-2	CAISDAGPGELFF
TRBV2	NA	TRBJ1-1	CASTRTENTEAFF
TRBV7-2	TRBD2	TRBJ2-1	CASSTRFAGAMDEQFF
TRBV6-1	NA	TRBJ1-6	CASGGLNSPLHF
TRBV18	NA	TRBJ2-5	CASSPGGNGETQYF
TRBV11-3	NA	TRBJ2-1	CASSLGGKPYNEQFF
TRBV24-1	TRBD1	TRBJ2-7	CATSDLRGQQYF
TRBV15	TRBD2	TRBJ2-7	CATSTTSFSYEQYF
TRBV9	NA	TRBJ2-1	CASSVVQGSSYNEQFF
TRBV7-7	NA	TRBJ2-7	CASSSAERSEQYF
TRBV20-1	NA	TRBJ1-5	CSASFGSGNQPQHF
TRBV29-1	TRBD1	TRBJ1-1	CSVPRGAGVTWTEAFF
TRBV24-1	TRBD1	TRBJ2-1	CATSDLSPTLGGQGDPNEQFF
TRBV7-8	NA	TRBJ2-5	CASSLAWETQYF
TRBV10-3	NA	TRBJ1-4	CAISAGSGGEKLFF
TRBV20-1	NA	TRBJ1-6	CSARKAGRDNSPLHF
TRBV3-1	NA	TRBJ2-5	CASSQDLRSQYF
TRBV29-1	NA	TRBJ2-3	CSVERGTDTQYF
TRBV7-2	NA	TRBJ2-1	CASTKGGPSSYNEQFF
TRBV6-2/TRBV6-3	TRBD1	TRBJ1-1	CASSYGTDMNTEAFF
TRBV20-1	TRBD2	TRBJ2-5	CSAGSGRGKTQYF
TRBV7-9	TRBD1	TRBJ2-1	CASSHRDRSLNEQFF
TRBV27	TRBD1	TRBJ1-1	CASSRQGARGTEAFF